The 18 T cell receptor beta chains given below trace back to one sample, sequenced in a study of blood T cell repertoires in COVID-19 (dated by TCRdb to 2020 to 2021). Preparation of the library involved the immunoSEQ multiplex PCR assay. TCRdb retrieved this table from immuneACCESS and kept in-frame rearrangements only. Not all clones are present; in checked studies, unresolved V genes account for under half, and no reason is known for the remainder. The sample has fewer than 250,000 clones on record, 65% to 85% of them singletons. The top ten hold approximately 3% of the sample. Sequencing was carried out using PBMCs or T cells enriched from blood (not recorded which). Receptors were obtained from a woman aged 25-40 years who had recovered from COVID-19.

This chain links TRBV13 with TRBJ1-3, with TRBD1 matching over 7 bases. The V gene end was trimmed by 3 bases and the J gene end by 0 bases; junction bases not matched to a gene: 14. This CDR3 has 19 amino acids. CDR1 is PRHDT and CDR2 is FYEKMQ in the germline V gene (reference sequence). CDR3 nucleotide sequence: TGTGCCAGCAGCTTTTTCGTGGACAGGCGATTAGGCTCTGGAAACACCATATATTTT. It yields the protein CASSFFVDRRLGSGNTIYF.

J is TRBJ2-3 and V is TRBV2; 11 positions match TRBD2. CDR1 SNHLY and CDR2 FYNNEI come from the germline V gene. With 6 bases clipped from V and 1 base from J, the junction kept 3 bases outside the gene matches. The CDR3 runs 15 residues. The CDR3 DNA reads TGTGCCAGCAGCCCACTAGCGGGGGGCACAGATACGCAGTATTTT. It encodes CASSPLAGGTDTQYF.

V gene TRBV6-6 combines with J gene TRBJ1-1, with 10 bases aligning to TRBD1. The germline V gene encodes CDR1 MNHNY and CDR2 SVGAGI (reference sequence). CDR3 size: 17 residues. Unmatched junction bases numbered 15, after V lost 5 bases and J lost 6 bases. CDR3: CASSLRDRGLVSAEAFF. CDR3 DNA: TGTGCCAGCAGTCTAAGAGACAGGGGGCTTGTTAGTGCTGAAGCTTTCTTT.

V gene TRBV15 combines with J gene TRBJ1-6; no clear D gene. Germline V lookup: CDR1 LNHNV, CDR2 YYDKDF (reference sequence). The CDR3 runs 13 residues. The V end was cut by 7 bases, the J end by 7 bases, with 11 bases between. Here the CDR3 reads CATMSRENSPLHF. The CDR3 DNA reads as TGTGCCACCATGTCAAGAGAAAATTCACCCCTCCACTTT. Together with reference TRBV15 and TRBJ1-6, the CDR3 gives the full variable domain: DAMVIQNPRYQVTQFGKPVTLSCSQTLNHNVMYWYQQKSSQAPKLLFHYYDKDFNNEADTPDNFQSRRPNTSFCFLDIRSPGLGDTAMYLCATMSRENSPLHFGNGTRLTVT.

The chain combines TRBV14 with TRBJ1-1; TRBD1 might be the D (5 bases). The V gene's germline CDR1 is SGHDN and CDR2 FVKESK. V lost 4 bases to trimming and J lost 0 bases, with 27 bases between them. This CDR3 is built from 20 residues. CDR3 in amino acids: CASSPSRMGGRVNVNTEAFF. DNA of the CDR3: TGTGCCAGCAGCCCATCCAGGATGGGGGGTAGAGTTAATGTGAACACTGAAGCTTTCTTT.

The CDR3 protein is CASSLGGTQYF. CDR3 in DNA: TGTGCCAGTAGTCTGGGGGGGACCCAGTACTTC. The gene calls are TRBV19 and TRBJ2-5; tentatively, D is TRBD2 (6 bases). Trimming left V 5 bases short and J 7 bases short, with 8 bases between. There are 11 residues in the CDR3. Germline V gene sequence: CDR1 LNHDA, CDR2 SQIVND (reference sequence).

This clone was picked up a small number of times. The chain combines TRBV29-1 with TRBJ1-5, with 8 bases lining up with TRBD1. Germline V gene lookup returns CDR1 SQVTM and CDR2 ANQGSEA. J lost 5 bases, V lost 6 bases, and 6 bases had no gene match. The CDR3 covers 13 residues. The CDR3 protein is CSVVGQGDQPQHF. The CDR3 nucleotides are TGCAGCGTAGTCGGACAGGGTGATCAGCCCCAGCATTTT. The variable domain in full, with the rest retrieved from reference TRBV29-1 and TRBJ1-5, is SAVISQKPSRDICQRGTSLTIQCQVDSQVTMMFWYRQQPGQSLTLIATANQGSEATYESGFVIDKFPISRPNLTFSTLTVSNMSPEDSSIYLCSVVGQGDQPQHFGDGTRLSIL.

The genes are TRBV10-3 and TRBJ2-7; a possible D gene is TRBD1 (7 bases). The germline V gene encodes CDR1 ENHRY and CDR2 SYGVKD. The CDR3 totals 17 residues. V was pared by 10 bases and J by 6 bases, with 31 bases between. The CDR3 loop is CATKGANVGGKQGEQYF. The CDR3 bases are TGTGCCACCAAGGGGGCGAACGTCGGGGGTAAACAAGGCGAGCAGTACTTC.

This chain links TRBV5-1 with TRBJ1-2; D perhaps matches TRBD1 (5 bases). From germline, CDR1 is SGHRS and CDR2 YFSETQ. V shed 3 bases and J shed 6 bases, with 12 bases lying between them. The CDR3 has 13 amino acids. The CDR3 region is CASSSGHVDGYTF. CDR3 in DNA: TGCGCCAGCAGCTCCGGACACGTTGATGGCTACACCTTC.

The V call is TRBV28, the J call TRBJ1-5; 8 bases line up with TRBD1. V lost 1 base and J lost 4; bases outside the gene matches: 3. Germline CDR1 MDHEN, CDR2 SYDVKM. The length of the CDR3 is 15 residues. The CDR3 sequence is CASSLSGTGNQPQHF. In DNA form, the CDR3 reads TGTGCCAGCAGTTTATCCGGGACAGGTAATCAGCCCCAGCATTTT.

This rearrangement joins TRBV18 to TRBJ1-6; D not certain. CDR1 KGHSH and CDR2 LQKENI come from the germline V gene. Trimming took 5 bases from V and 6 from J, leaving 5 bases between them. The CDR3 has 12 residues. CDR3 sequence reads: CASSRVNSPLHF. DNA of the CDR3: TGTGCCAGCTCAAGAGTTAATTCACCCCTCCACTTT. Variable domain in full (rest from reference TRBV18 and TRBJ1-6): NAGVMQNPRHLVRRRGQEARLRCSPMKGHSHVYWYRQLPEEGLKFMVYLQKENIIDESGMPKERFSAEFPKEGPSILRIQQVVRGDSAAYFCASSRVNSPLHFGNGTRLTVT.

V and J are TRBV29-1 and TRBJ1-5, with D possibly matching TRBD1 (5 bases). The CDR3 covers 13 residues. V was trimmed by 7 bases and J by 8 bases, leaving 18 bases between them. The germline V gene has CDR1 SQVTM and CDR2 ANQGSEA. CDR3 coding DNA: TGCAGCGCCTCAAAGGGGACGGGGGAGCCCCAGCATTTT. Protein product: CSASKGTGEPQHF.

This clone was detected a few times. The chain combines TRBV18 with TRBJ1-5; 7 positions agree with TRBD1. J lost 1 base, V lost 2 bases, and 2 bases had no gene match. The germline gives CDR1 KGHSH, CDR2 LQKENI. The CDR3 is 15 amino acids. The CDR3 reads CASSPTGQSNQPQHF. In DNA, the CDR3 is TGTGCCAGCTCACCAACGGGACAGAGCAATCAGCCCCAGCATTTT. Combining the CDR3 with reference TRBV18 and TRBJ1-5 gives the whole variable domain NAGVMQNPRHLVRRRGQEARLRCSPMKGHSHVYWYRQLPEEGLKFMVYLQKENIIDESGMPKERFSAEFPKEGPSILRIQQVVRGDSAAYFCASSPTGQSNQPQHFGDGTRLSIL.

The chain links TRBV29-1 to TRBJ1-4; TRBD1 agrees at 8 bases. The ends lost 7 bases at V and 8 bases at J; junction bases unmatched: 9. Germline CDR1 is SQVTM and CDR2 is ANQGSEA. The length of the CDR3 is 13 residues. This CDR3 reads CSARTGRTEKLFF. DNA for the CDR3: TGCAGCGCTCGGACAGGGCGGACAGAAAAACTGTTTTTT.

The chain recombines TRBV6-1 with TRBJ1-5; 7 bases line up with TRBD1. The V segment lost 3 bases and the J segment 5 bases; nucleotides outside the gene matches: 7. The CDR3 has 15 amino acids. CDR1 and CDR2 from the germline V gene are MNHNS and SASEGT. The CDR3 loop is CASSEGQSAYQPQHF. CDR3 nucleotide sequence: TGTGCCAGCAGTGAGGGACAGTCCGCGTATCAGCCCCAGCATTTT.

This clone was observed a single time. V is TRBV25-1 and J is TRBJ2-1; perhaps TRBD2 as D (6 bases). The germline V gene encodes CDR1 MGHDK and CDR2 SYGVNS. This CDR3 has 15 amino acids. Between the trimmed V and J ends, which lost 0 bases and 4 bases, there was a span of 10 bases. CDR3 amino acids: CASSEYGGSYNEQFF. The CDR3 DNA reads TGTGCCAGCAGTGAATATGGGGGGTCTTACAATGAGCAGTTCTTC.

This chain connects TRBV5-1 to TRBJ2-3; TRBD2 agrees at 9 bases. The CDR3 is 18 residues long. J lost 2 bases, V lost 6 bases, and 16 bases had no gene match. The germline CDR1 and CDR2 sequences are SGHRS and YFSETQ. CDR3 region: CASTNPALAGRNTDTQYF. DNA of the CDR3: TGCGCCAGCACCAACCCGGCTCTAGCGGGGCGTAACACAGATACGCAGTATTTT.

This clone was seen only once. The V gene is TRBV18, the J gene TRBJ1-1, with D perhaps TRBD1 (6 bases). This CDR3 has 15 residues. V was clipped by 2 bases and J by 5 bases, with 15 bases between them. Per the germline V gene, CDR1 is KGHSH and CDR2 is LQKENI. The CDR3 bases are TGTGCCAGCTCACCAATGGGACACGAGGGGACTGAAGCTTTCTTT. Its protein is CASSPMGHEGTEAFF.